This TCR beta chain came from a study of CD8 T cells in ankylosing spondylitis (dated by TCRdb to about 2017). The study in broad terms: The study profiled T cell receptor beta repertoires in healthy donors and ankylosing spondylitis patients to find disease-linked TCR variants. Peripheral blood samples were taken, and synovial fluid was additionally collected from ankylosing spondylitis patients. In total, the full study cohort was made up of about 99 healthy donors and approximately 27 ankylosing spondylitis patients. Findings and caveats that apply to the study as a whole: Blood from ankylosing spondylitis patients appeared to be characterized by a TCR beta motif made up of about 8 highly homologous amino acid variants. The disease-linked clones were reported as significantly enriched in matched synovial fluid samples from ankylosing spondylitis patients. Some motif variants were previously reported in synovial fluid and blood of reactive arthritis patients, suggesting common disease-initiation mechanisms. A CD8+ phenotype was shown by the disease-linked clones, which were found at relatively low frequencies in peripheral blood.

This clonotype was counted between two and nine times. No antigen is known for it. No base quality information exists; no much larger clone differs at one position. This sample was sequenced with an Illumina HiSeq 2500. TCR beta libraries were prepared by quantitative 5'-RACE with molecular barcodes. Processing in the source paper ran as follows. To identify disease-linked TCR variants, a new computational method was used, one built on a probabilistic model of VDJ rearrangement. The public reads were reanalyzed by TCRdb: fastp trimming at Q25, MiXCR alignment, in-frame beta chains only. Each CDR3 protein appears once, grouped with its most common genes and DNA. TCRdb assigned the V and J calls; the authors' analysis was not used. Within this sample are 100,000 to 150,000 distinct CDR3 sequences, with approximately 17% of them counted one time only. 33% of the sample rests with the top ten. CDR1 is given as ENHRY and CDR2 as SYGVKD, both from the germline V gene. Trimming at the junction amounts to 2 bases on V and 4 bases on J, and the germline ends lie 24 bases apart. The CDR3 spans 18 residues, from the cysteine through the phenylalanine. Only the CDR3 part of the read is kept: 54 bases, read in frame from the first base.

The specimen sequenced was blood, either unsorted or a sorted T cell fraction (not recorded which). The TCR sequence derives from a male donor with ankylosing spondylitis. Rearrangement joined TRBV10-3 to TRBJ2-7, with the D gene too uncertain to name. The DNA is as follows: TGTGCCATCAGTGAGGCCCCCGTTAACCAGAAACGTGTGTACGAGCAGTACTTC. This translates into CAISEAPVNQKRVYEQYF.